These 17 T cell receptor beta chains share one sample of origin, sequenced in a study of control samples from healthy donors and cancer patients. Clones were read by immunoSEQ multiplex PCR, and TCRdb kept only the in-frame ones, dropping some. Here the sample spans roughly 92,000 clones, more than 85% being singletons. Sample: blood. The receptors stem from a woman aged 45-59 years in good health.

V and J are TRBV2 and TRBJ2-6, with D maybe TRBD1 (5 bases). This CDR3 spans 15 amino acids. Germline CDR1 SNHLY, CDR2 FYNNEI. Trimming took off 4 bases at V and 0 bases at J, with 7 bases between the two ends. The CDR3, as DNA: TGTGCCAGCAGTGCTCAGGGCTCTGGGGCCAACGTCCTGACTTTC. Its protein product is CASSAQGSGANVLTF.

The rearrangement joins TRBV19 to TRBJ2-5; D possibly corresponds to TRBD1 (5 bases). The CDR3 is 14 residues long. Germline-derived CDR1 and CDR2 are LNHDA and SQIVND (reference sequence). Trimming took off 4 bases at V and 3 bases at J, with 12 bases between the two ends. The CDR3 reads CASSRSGKKETQYF. DNA of the CDR3: TGTGCCAGTAGTAGGTCAGGGAAGAAAGAGACCCAGTACTTC. Complete variable domain (other parts from reference TRBV19 and TRBJ2-5): DGGITQSPKYLFRKEGQNVTLSCEQNLNHDAMYWYRQDPGQGLRLIYYSQIVNDFQKGDIAEGYSVSREKKESFPLTVTSAQKNPTAFYLCASSRSGKKETQYFGPGTRLLVL.

The chain links TRBV7-7 to TRBJ2-5; TRBD2 matches 8 bases. The J segment lost 1 base and the V segment lost 4 bases, leaving 5 bases of the junction unmatched. Germline V gene sequence: CDR1 SSHAT, CDR2 FNYEAQ (reference sequence). The CDR3 sequence is 15 residues long. The CDR3 DNA reads as TGTGCCAGCAGCTCGGGACTAGTCCCCCAAGAGACCCAGTACTTC. It yields the protein CASSSGLVPQETQYF.

The chain links TRBV5-6 to TRBJ2-1; 9 bases align to TRBD2. V shed 4 bases and J 9 bases; nucleotides not matched to a gene: 20. The CDR3 consists of 18 residues. Germline loops: CDR1 SGHDT, CDR2 YYEEEE. CDR3 residues: CASSPGGARGGVKGEQFF. DNA for the CDR3: TGTGCCAGCAGCCCCGGGGGGGCGCGGGGGGGCGTTAAGGGTGAGCAGTTCTTC.

V gene TRBV6-1 combines with J gene TRBJ2-1, with 8 nucleotides matching TRBD2. Germline V gene data show CDR1 as MNHNS and CDR2 as SASEGT. The CDR3 spans 15 residues. J lost 4 bases, V lost 4 bases, and 6 bases had no gene match. CDR3 sequence reads: CASSVAGNYYNEQFF. The DNA for the CDR3 is TGTGCCAGCAGTGTAGCGGGGAACTATTACAATGAGCAGTTCTTC.

CDR3 bases: TGTGCCAGCAGCTTAGCGGCCGGCTGGGAGAGGGGAACCTATGGCTACACCTTC. Its protein product is CASSLAAGWERGTYGYTF. The chain recombines TRBV7-9 with TRBJ1-2, with D possibly TRBD1 on 5 matching bases. Germline CDR1 and CDR2: SEHNR and FQNEAQ (reference sequence). CDR3 length: 18 residues. Trimming cost V 0 bases and J 4 bases, with 21 bases left between them.

V usage is TRBV12-3 or TRBV12-4 and J usage is TRBJ2-1; D uncertain. With 3 bases removed from V and 6 bases from J, the gap between germline ends came to 6 bases. CDR3 length: 12 amino acids. CDR3 region: CASSLQVNEQFF. CDR3 in DNA: TGTGCCAGCAGTTTGCAGGTCAATGAGCAGTTCTTC.

V is TRBV5-1 and J is TRBJ2-2; 11 positions match TRBD2. Germline values: CDR1 SGHRS, CDR2 YFSETQ. This CDR3 has 16 residues. After removal of 4 bases from V and 2 bases from J, the junction contained 4 bases not matched to a gene. CDR3 loop: CASSRGLAANTGELFF. In DNA form, the CDR3 reads TGCGCCAGCAGCCGGGGACTAGCGGCAAACACCGGGGAGCTGTTTTTT.

The chain links TRBV7-2 to TRBJ1-5; 9 bases are a match to TRBD1. CDR3 length equals 16 residues. The V gene's germline CDR1 is SGHTA and CDR2 FQGNSA. The V and J ends lost 4 bases and 5 bases, in that order; junction bases with no gene match: 9. In nucleotides, the CDR3 is TGTGCCAGCAGCTCCTTCGGGACAGGGCCCCATCAGCCCCAGCATTTT. Translating it yields CASSSFGTGPHQPQHF.

The chain joins TRBV12-3 or TRBV12-4 to TRBJ1-1; D is undetermined. The CDR3 totals 13 residues. Trimming cost V 3 bases and J 1 base, with 6 bases left between them. The DNA for the CDR3 is TGTGCCAGCAGTTTTGGCGGGAACACTGAAGCTTTCTTT. It encodes CASSFGGNTEAFF.

The chain combines TRBV7-8 with TRBJ2-7, with TRBD1 matching 9 bases. V shed 5 bases, J shed 6 bases, and the junction held 8 bases outside the gene matches. The length of the CDR3 is 14 residues. The germline V gene encodes CDR1 SGHVS and CDR2 FQNEAQ. CDR3 sequence: CASSRGQGGGEQYF. CDR3 DNA sequence: TGTGCCAGCAGCCGGGGACAGGGCGGGGGCGAGCAGTACTTC.

This sequence joins TRBV6-1 and TRBJ1-2, with D tentatively TRBD1 (5 bases). The V gene lost 3 bases and the J gene lost 7 bases, with 12 bases spanning the gap. This CDR3 contains 13 residues. Germline V gene data show CDR1 as MNHNS and CDR2 as SASEGT. The CDR3 loop is CASSEGLLGGYTF. CDR3 sequence (DNA): TGTGCCAGCAGTGAGGGACTCCTGGGTGGCTACACCTTC.

The CDR3 loop is CASSDSIHTSGTPTDTQYF. The CDR3 DNA reads TGTGCCAGCAGTGACTCGATTCACACTAGCGGGACTCCCACAGATACGCAGTATTTT. The chain joins TRBV6-4 to TRBJ2-3; 10 nucleotides line up with TRBD2. The trim removed 0 bases at V and 2 bases at J, leaving 11 bases unmatched. The CDR3 totals 19 residues. Germline V gene sequence: CDR1 MRHNA, CDR2 SNTAGT.

This rearrangement joins TRBV5-1 to TRBJ2-5, with 7 positions matching TRBD1. CDR1 and CDR2 from the germline V gene are SGHRS and YFSETQ. This CDR3 comprises 14 residues. The V segment lost 4 bases and the J segment 1 base; nucleotides outside the gene matches: 4. The DNA of the CDR3 is TGCGCCAGCAGCACGACAGGGACCCAAGAGACCCAGTACTTC. It is translated as CASSTTGTQETQYF.

V usage is TRBV5-1 and J usage is TRBJ2-7; D is perhaps TRBD2 (6 bases). V was shortened by 4 bases and J by 3 bases, with 14 bases between the two germline ends. The CDR3 contains 14 residues. Germline V gene sequence: CDR1 SGHRS, CDR2 YFSETQ. In DNA form, the CDR3 reads TGCGCCAGCAGCCCCGGTGGGGGGTACTACGAGCAGTACTTC. Translated: CASSPGGGYYEQYF.

J is TRBJ1-1 and V is TRBV13; tentatively, D is TRBD1 (5 bases). CDR3 length: 13 residues. V lost 7 bases and J lost 1, with 10 bases in between. Germline V CDR1 and CDR2: PRHDT, FYEKMQ (reference sequence). The CDR3 nucleotides are TGTGCCAGCAACCTAAGGGGGAACACTGAAGCTTTCTTT. This codes for CASNLRGNTEAFF.

This rearrangement joins TRBV5-1 to TRBJ2-3, with D unclear. CDR1 is SGHRS and CDR2 is YFSETQ in the germline V gene. The V end was cut by 4 bases, the J end by 2 bases, with 14 bases between. The CDR3 sequence is 15 residues long. This chain's CDR3 is CASSLTKAPTDTQYF. For the CDR3, the DNA is TGCGCCAGCAGCCTGACCAAGGCTCCCACAGATACGCAGTATTTT.